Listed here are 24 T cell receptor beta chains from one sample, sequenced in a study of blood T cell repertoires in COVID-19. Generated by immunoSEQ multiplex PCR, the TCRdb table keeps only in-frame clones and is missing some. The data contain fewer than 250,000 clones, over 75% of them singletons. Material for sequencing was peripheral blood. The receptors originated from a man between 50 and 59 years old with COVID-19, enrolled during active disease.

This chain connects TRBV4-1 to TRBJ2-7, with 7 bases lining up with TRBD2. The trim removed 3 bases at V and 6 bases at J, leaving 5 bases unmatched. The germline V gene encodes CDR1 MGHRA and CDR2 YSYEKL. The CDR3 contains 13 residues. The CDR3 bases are TGCGCCAGCAGCCAGTTAGCGGGCTTCGAGCAGTACTTC. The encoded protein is CASSQLAGFEQYF.

CDR3 coding DNA: TGTGCCAGCAGCCGAGAATACGAGCAGTACTTC. Its protein is CASSREYEQYF. The chain carries TRBV5-6 and TRBJ2-7; no firm D call. Germline V gene lookup returns CDR1 SGHDT and CDR2 YYEEEE. V was pared by 4 bases and J by 4 bases, with 6 bases between. The CDR3 length is 11 residues. The full variable domain, rest sourced from reference TRBV5-6 and TRBJ2-7, is DAGVTQSPTHLIKTRGQQVTLRCSPKSGHDTVSWYQQALGQGPQFIFQYYEEEERQRGNFPDRFSGHQFPNYSSELNVNALLLGDSALYLCASSREYEQYFGPGTRLTVT.

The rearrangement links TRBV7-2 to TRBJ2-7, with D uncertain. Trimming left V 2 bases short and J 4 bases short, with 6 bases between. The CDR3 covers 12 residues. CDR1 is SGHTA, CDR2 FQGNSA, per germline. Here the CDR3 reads CASSLYSYEQYF. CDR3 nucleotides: TGTGCCAGCAGCTTATACAGTTACGAGCAGTACTTC.

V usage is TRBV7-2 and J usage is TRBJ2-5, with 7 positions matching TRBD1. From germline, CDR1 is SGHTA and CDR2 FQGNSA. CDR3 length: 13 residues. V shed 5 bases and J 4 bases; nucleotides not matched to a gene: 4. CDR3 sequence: CASSMPGGETQYF. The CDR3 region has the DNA TGTGCCAGCAGCATGCCAGGGGGAGAGACCCAGTACTTC.

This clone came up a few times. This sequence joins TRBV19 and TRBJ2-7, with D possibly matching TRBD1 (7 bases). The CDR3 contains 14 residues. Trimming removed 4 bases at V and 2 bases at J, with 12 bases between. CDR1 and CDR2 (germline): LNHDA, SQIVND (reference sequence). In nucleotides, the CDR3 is TGTGCCAGTAGTAGCGGGACAGAGGCCTACGAGCAGTACTTC. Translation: CASSSGTEAYEQYF.

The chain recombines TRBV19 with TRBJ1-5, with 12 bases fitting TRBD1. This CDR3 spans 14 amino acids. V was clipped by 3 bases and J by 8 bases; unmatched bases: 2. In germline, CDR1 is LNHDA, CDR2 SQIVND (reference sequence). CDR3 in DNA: TGTGCCAGTAGTATGGGACAGGGGGCTGAGCCCCAGCATTTT. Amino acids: CASSMGQGAEPQHF.

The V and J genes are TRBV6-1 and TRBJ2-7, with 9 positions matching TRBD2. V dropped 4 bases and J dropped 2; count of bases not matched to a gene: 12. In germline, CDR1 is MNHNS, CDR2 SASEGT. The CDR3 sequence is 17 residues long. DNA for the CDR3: TGTGCCAGCAGTGCCCCGCGGGGGGGGACTCAAGCCTACGAGCAGTACTTC. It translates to CASSAPRGGTQAYEQYF.

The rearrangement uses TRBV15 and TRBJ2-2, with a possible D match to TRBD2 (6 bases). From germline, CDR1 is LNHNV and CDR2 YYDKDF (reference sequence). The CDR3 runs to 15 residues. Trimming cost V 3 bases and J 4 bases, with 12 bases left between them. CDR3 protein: CATSSPGLPTGELFF. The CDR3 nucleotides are TGTGCCACCAGCAGCCCGGGACTCCCCACCGGGGAGCTGTTTTTT.

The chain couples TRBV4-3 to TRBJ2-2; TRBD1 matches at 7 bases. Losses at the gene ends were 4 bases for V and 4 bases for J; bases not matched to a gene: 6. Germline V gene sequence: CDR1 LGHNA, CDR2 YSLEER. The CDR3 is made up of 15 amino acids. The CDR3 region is CASSPQGRGTGELFF. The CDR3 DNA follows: TGCGCCAGCAGCCCACAGGGGCGAGGCACCGGGGAGCTGTTTTTT.

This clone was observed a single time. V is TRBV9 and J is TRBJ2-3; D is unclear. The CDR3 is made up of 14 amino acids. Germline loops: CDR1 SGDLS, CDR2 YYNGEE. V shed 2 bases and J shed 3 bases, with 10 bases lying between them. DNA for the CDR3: TGTGCCAGCAGCGTCAGCACCGGGACAGATACGCAGTATTTT. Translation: CASSVSTGTDTQYF.

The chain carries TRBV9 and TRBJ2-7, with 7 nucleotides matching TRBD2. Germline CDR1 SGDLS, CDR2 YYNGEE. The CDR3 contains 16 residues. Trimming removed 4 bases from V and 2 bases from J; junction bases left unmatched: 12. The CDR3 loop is CASSPSGGLGTYEQYF. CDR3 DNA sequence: TGTGCCAGCAGCCCCTCGGGGGGTTTGGGTACCTACGAGCAGTACTTC.

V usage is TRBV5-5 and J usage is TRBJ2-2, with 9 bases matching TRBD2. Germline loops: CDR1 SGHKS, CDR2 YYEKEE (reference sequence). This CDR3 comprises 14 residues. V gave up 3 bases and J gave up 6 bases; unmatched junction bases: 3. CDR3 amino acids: CASSSGLAAGELFF. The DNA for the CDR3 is TGTGCCAGCAGCTCGGGACTAGCTGCCGGGGAGCTGTTTTTT. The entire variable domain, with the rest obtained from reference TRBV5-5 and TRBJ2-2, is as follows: DAGVTQSPTHLIKTRGQQVTLRCSPISGHKSVSWYQQVLGQGPQFIFQYYEKEERGRGNFPDRFSARQFPNYSSELNVNALLLGDSALYLCASSSGLAAGELFFGEGSRLTVL.

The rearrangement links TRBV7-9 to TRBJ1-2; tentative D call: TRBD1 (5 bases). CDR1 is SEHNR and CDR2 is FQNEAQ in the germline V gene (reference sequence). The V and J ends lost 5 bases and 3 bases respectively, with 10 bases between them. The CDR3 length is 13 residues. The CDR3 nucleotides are TGTGCCAGCAGCCCAGCGGGGCACTATGGCTACACCTTC. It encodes CASSPAGHYGYTF. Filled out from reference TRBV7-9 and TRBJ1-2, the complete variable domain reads DTGVSQNPRHKITKRGQNVTFRCDPISEHNRLYWYRQTLGQGPEFLTYFQNEAQLEKSRLLSDRFSAERPKGSFSTLEIQRTEQGDSAMYLCASSPAGHYGYTFGSGTRLTVV.

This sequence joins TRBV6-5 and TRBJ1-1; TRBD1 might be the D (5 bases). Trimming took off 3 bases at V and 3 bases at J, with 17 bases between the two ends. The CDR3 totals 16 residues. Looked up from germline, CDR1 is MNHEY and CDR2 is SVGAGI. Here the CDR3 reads CASSYRDTGGHTEAFF. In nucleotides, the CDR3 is TGTGCCAGCAGTTATAGGGATACGGGGGGTCACACTGAAGCTTTCTTT.

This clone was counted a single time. This CDR3 reads CASTDGMNTEAFF. As DNA, the CDR3 is TGTGCCAGCACAGACGGCATGAACACTGAAGCTTTCTTT. The V and J genes are TRBV18 and TRBJ1-1; D gene ambiguous. This CDR3 comprises 13 residues. CDR1 KGHSH and CDR2 LQKENI come from the germline V gene. V lost 8 bases and J 0 bases, leaving 10 bases between the germline ends.

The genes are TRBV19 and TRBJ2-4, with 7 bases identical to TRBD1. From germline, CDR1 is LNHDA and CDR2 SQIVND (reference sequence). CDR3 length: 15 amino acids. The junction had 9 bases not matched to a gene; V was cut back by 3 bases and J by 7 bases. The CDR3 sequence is CASSIDGRGFNIQYF. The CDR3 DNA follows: TGTGCCAGTAGTATCGACGGCAGGGGGTTTAACATTCAGTACTTC.

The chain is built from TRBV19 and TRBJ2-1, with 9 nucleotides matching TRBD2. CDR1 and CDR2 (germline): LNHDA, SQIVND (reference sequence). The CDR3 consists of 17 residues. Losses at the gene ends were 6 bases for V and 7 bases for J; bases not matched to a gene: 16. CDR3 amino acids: CASSPWRGAGGMNEQFF. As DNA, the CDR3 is TGTGCCAGTAGCCCATGGAGGGGCGCGGGGGGGATGAATGAGCAGTTCTTC.

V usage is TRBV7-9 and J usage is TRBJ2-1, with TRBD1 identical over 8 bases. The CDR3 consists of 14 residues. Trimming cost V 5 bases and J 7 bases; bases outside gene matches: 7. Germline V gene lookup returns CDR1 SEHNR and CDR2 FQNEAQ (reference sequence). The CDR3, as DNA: TGTGCCAGCAGCCCGAGGACAGGGACGAATGAGCAGTTCTTC. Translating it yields CASSPRTGTNEQFF.

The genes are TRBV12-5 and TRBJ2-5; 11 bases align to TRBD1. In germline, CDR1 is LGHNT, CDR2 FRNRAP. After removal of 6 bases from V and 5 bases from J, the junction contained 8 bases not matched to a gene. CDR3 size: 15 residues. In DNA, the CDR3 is TGTGCTAGTGGACCGGGACAGGGGGTTAGGGAGACCCAGTACTTC. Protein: CASGPGQGVRETQYF.

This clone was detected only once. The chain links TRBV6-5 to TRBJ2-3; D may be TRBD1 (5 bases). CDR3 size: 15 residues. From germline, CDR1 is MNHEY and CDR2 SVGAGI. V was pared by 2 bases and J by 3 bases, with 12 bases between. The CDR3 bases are TGTGCCAGCAGTTACGCCCAGGGAAGAACAGATACGCAGTATTTT. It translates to CASSYAQGRTDTQYF.

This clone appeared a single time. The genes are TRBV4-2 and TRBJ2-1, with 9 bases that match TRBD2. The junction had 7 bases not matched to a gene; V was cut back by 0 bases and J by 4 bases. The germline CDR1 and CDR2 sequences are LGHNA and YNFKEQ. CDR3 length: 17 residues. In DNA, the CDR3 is TGTGCCAGCAGCCAAGAACCAGCGGGGGGCCTATACAATGAGCAGTTCTTC. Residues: CASSQEPAGGLYNEQFF.

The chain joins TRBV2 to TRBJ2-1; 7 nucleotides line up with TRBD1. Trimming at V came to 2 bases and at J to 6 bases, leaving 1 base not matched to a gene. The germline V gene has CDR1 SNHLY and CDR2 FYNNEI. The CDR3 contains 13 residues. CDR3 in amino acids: CASSERQGNEQFF. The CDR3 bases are TGTGCCAGCAGTGAAAGACAGGGCAATGAGCAGTTCTTC.

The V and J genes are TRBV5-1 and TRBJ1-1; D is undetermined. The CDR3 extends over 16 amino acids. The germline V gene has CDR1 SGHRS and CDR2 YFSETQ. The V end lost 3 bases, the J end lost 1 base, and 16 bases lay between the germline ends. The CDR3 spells CASSSGFKGRNTEAFF. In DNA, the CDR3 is TGCGCCAGCAGCTCAGGATTTAAAGGAAGGAACACTGAAGCTTTCTTT.

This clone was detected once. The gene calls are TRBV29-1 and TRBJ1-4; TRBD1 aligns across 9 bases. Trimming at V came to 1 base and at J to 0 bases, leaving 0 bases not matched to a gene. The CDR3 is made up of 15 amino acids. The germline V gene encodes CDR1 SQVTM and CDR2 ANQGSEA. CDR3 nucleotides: TGCAGCGTTGAAGGGACAGGGGCAACTAATGAAAAACTGTTTTTT. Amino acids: CSVEGTGATNEKLFF.